The source of this T cell receptor beta chain is a study of T-cell reconstitution after alpha-beta-depleted transplantation in children. The germline V gene encodes CDR1 SQVTM and CDR2 ANQGSEA. CDR3 size: 14 residues. Trimming took off 4 bases at V and 0 bases at J, with 12 bases between the two ends. General study findings and limits: At one year after transplant, newly produced T cells mostly accounted for T-cell counts and diversity. Recipient T cells and thymic progenitors that survived gave rise to the high TCRbeta diversity observed at day 60 in some patients. In patients about two months after transplant, alpha-beta T cells reportedly arose from several hundred expanded graft clones.

This clonotype counts as medium-sized (0.01 to 0.1%). Its antigen is unknown. TCRbeta library preparation incorporated unique molecular identifiers. TCRdb called the PCR reads again in MiXCR, with one record for every CDR3 protein. In the table there are about 200,000 distinct CDR3 sequences, approximately 7% of which are singletons. This TCR derives from a boy aged 2 to 9 with acute lymphoblastic leukemia, due to receive a stem cell transplant. The input for sequencing was PBMCs, taken before TCRalphabeta/CD19-depleted stem cell transplant. J is TRBJ1-1 and V is TRBV29-1; D is unresolved. The DNA of the CDR3 is TGCAGCGTTGCCCCTCGAGTCATGAACACTGAAGCTTTCTTT. Translating gives CSVAPRVMNTEAFF.